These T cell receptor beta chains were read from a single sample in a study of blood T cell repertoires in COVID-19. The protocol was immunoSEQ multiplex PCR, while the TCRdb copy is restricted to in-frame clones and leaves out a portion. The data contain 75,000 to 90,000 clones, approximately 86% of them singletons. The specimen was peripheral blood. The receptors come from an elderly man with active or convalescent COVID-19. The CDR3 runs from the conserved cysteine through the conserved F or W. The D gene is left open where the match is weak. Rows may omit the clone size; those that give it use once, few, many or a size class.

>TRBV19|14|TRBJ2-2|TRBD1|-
TGTGCCAGTAGTAGTGGACAGGGTCCCGGGGAGCTGTTTTTT
CASSSGQGPGELFF
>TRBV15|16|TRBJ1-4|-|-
TGTGCCACCAGCAGAGATGTAGGGGATTTCGGTGAAAAACTGTTTTTT
CATSRDVGDFGEKLFF
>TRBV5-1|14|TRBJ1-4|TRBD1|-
TGCGCCAGCAGCACTGGACAGGGGAATGAAAAACTGTTTTTT
CASSTGQGNEKLFF
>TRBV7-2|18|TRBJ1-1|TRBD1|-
TGTGCCAGCAGCACGCGCGCGACAGGGGGAGGAAGTAAGACTGAAGCTTTCTTT
CASSTRATGGGSKTEAFF
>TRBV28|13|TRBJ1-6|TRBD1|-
TGTGCCAGCCTTGACAGGGCCAGCTCACCCCTCCACTTT
CASLDRASSPLHF
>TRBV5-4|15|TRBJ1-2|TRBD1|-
TGTGCCAGCAGCTTGGTCGGGACAGACTTTTATGGCTACACCTTC
CASSLVGTDFYGYTF
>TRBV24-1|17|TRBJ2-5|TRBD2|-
TGTGCCACCAGTGACCCTGAAGGGACTAGCGGGAGTGAGACCCAGTACTTC
CATSDPEGTSGSETQYF
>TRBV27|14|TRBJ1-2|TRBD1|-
TGTGCCAGCAGGCAACAGGGGGCGGGCTATGGCTACACCTTC
CASRQQGAGYGYTF
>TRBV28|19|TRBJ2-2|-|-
TGTGCCACCCAAGCCTTGGTGATCGCAGGGGCAATGAACACCGGGGAGCTGTTTTTT
CATQALVIAGAMNTGELFF
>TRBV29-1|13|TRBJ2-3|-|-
TGCAGCGTTGATGTCGGTGGCACAGATACGCAGTATTTT
CSVDVGGTDTQYF
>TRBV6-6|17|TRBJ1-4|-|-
TGTGCCAGCAGCCGAAAACATTACAGGGACGGCAGTGAAAAACTGTTTTTT
CASSRKHYRDGSEKLFF
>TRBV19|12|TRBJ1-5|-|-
TGTGCCAGTAGTATTTCGAGTCAGCCCCAGCATTTT
CASSISSQPQHF
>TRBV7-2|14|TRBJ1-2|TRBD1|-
TGTGCCAGCAGCACTCGGGACAGAATATATGGCTACACCTTC
CASSTRDRIYGYTF
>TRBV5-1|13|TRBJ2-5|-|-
TGCGCCAGCAGGATCACAGGACAAGAGACCCAGTACTTC
CASRITGQETQYF
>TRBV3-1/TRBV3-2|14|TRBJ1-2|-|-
TGTGCCAGCAGCCAAGATGAGCGCTACTATGGCTACACCTTC
CASSQDERYYGYTF
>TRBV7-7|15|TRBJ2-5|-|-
TGTGCCAGCAGCACTACCGGGAGCCCCCAAGAGACCCAGTACTTC
CASSTTGSPQETQYF
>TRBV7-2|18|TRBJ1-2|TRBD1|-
TGTGCCAGCAGCTTAGCGGGGGGGACAGGGCCCAGGAGCTATGGCTACACCTTC
CASSLAGGTGPRSYGYTF
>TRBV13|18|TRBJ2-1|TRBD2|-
TGTGCCAGCAGCTCCGGGGGATTTTGGGCGGGGGACTACAATGAGCAGTTCTTC
CASSSGGFWAGDYNEQFF
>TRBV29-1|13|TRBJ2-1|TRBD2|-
TGCAGCGTTCTAGCGGGCTTCTACAATGAGCAGTTCTTC
CSVLAGFYNEQFF
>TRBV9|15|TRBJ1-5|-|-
TGTGCCAGCAGCGCCGGCGGGAATAGCAATCAGCCCCAGCATTTT
CASSAGGNSNQPQHF
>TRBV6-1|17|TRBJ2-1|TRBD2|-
TGTGCCAGCAGTGAAATACTAGCGGGAGGGTCGTATAATGAGCAGTTCTTC
CASSEILAGGSYNEQFF
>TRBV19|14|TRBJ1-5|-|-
TGTGCCAGTAGTATTCAGGGAAGCAATCAGCCCCAGCATTTT
CASSIQGSNQPQHF
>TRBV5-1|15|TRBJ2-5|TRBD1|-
TGCGCCAGCAGCCCAGGGGGGACAGGGCAAGAGACCCAGTACTTC
CASSPGGTGQETQYF
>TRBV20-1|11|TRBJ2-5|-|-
TGCAGTGCTCAGTACCAAGAGACCCAGTACTTC
CSAQYQETQYF
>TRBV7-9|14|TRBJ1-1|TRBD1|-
TGTGCCAGCAGCTCCAGACAGGGGGCGGCTGAAGCTTTCTTT
CASSSRQGAAEAFF
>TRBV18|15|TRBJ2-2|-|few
TGTGCCAGCTCAACGGACACAGCGAACACCGGGGAGCTGTTTTTT
CASSTDTANTGELFF
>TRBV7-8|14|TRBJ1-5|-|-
TGTGCCAGCAGCTTAGATACTGGCAATCAGCCCCAGCATTTT
CASSLDTGNQPQHF
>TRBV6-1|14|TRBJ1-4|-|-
TGTGCCAGCAGTGAGTCCAGGGGCAACGAAAAACTGTTTTTT
CASSESRGNEKLFF
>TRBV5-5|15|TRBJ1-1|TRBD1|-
TGTGCCAGCAGCCTTACTTGGGACAGGGGCGGTTTGGCTTTCTTT
CASSLTWDRGGLAFF
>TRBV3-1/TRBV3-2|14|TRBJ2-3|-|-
TGTGCCAGCAGCCAAGAAACAAGAACAGATACGCAGTATTTT
CASSQETRTDTQYF
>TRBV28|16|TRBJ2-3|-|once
TGTGCCAGCAGTCCCCGCCCCTCCAGGATCCCAGATACGCAGTATTTT
CASSPRPSRIPDTQYF
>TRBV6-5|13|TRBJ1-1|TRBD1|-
TGTGCCAACCAACAGGGGCGGGACACTGAAGCTTTCTTT
CANQQGRDTEAFF
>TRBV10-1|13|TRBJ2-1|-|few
TGCGCCAGCAGTTTAGGGGTGGACAATGAGCAGTTCTTC
CASSLGVDNEQFF
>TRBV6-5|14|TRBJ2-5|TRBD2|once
TGTGCCAGCCGACTAGCGGGAGTGTCGGAGACCCAGTACTTC
CASRLAGVSETQYF
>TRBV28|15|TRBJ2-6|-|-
TGTGCCAGCAGATACAGGAACTCTGGGTCCAACGTCCTGACTTTC
CASRYRNSGSNVLTF
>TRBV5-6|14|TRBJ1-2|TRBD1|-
TGTGCCAGCAGCTTGTACGGGACAGACTATGGCTACACCTTC
CASSLYGTDYGYTF
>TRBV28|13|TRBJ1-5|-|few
TGTGCCAGCAGTTTCGGGAGCAATCAGCCCCAGCATTTT
CASSFGSNQPQHF
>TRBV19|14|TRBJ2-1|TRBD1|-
TGTGCCAGCGTCGGGGACAGGGGTTTGGATGAGCAGTTCTTC
CASVGDRGLDEQFF
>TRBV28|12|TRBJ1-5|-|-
TGTGCCAGTAAACAGGGCGCCCAGCCCCAGCATTTT
CASKQGAQPQHF
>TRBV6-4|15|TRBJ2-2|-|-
TGTGCCAGCAGTGGCTTCGCAGGGTCAACCGGGGAGCTGTTTTTT
CASSGFAGSTGELFF
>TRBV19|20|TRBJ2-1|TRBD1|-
TGTGCCAGTAGTATTGGGAGCATGGACAGGGGGTGGATCTCCTACAATGAGCAGTTCTTC
CASSIGSMDRGWISYNEQFF
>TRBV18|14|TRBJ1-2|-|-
TGTGCCAGCTCACCATCCGGGTTCAACTATGGCTACACCTTC
CASSPSGFNYGYTF
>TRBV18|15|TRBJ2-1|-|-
TGTGCCAGCTCACCAGGTGCAAGCGGGTACAATGAGCAGTTCTTC
CASSPGASGYNEQFF
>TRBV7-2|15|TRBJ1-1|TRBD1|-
TGTGCCAGCAGCTTTCAAGGACAGGGGAACACTGAAGCTTTCTTT
CASSFQGQGNTEAFF
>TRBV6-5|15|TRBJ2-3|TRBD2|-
TGTGCCAGCAGTTCAGCGGGAGCCCGCACAGATACGCAGTATTTT
CASSSAGARTDTQYF
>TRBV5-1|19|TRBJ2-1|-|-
TGCGCCAGCAGCCTAGGATCGACGTGGGGCATTGGTATTGCCAATGAGCAGTTCTTC
CASSLGSTWGIGIANEQFF
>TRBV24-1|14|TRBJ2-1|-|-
TGTGCCACCCCTAGCGCTAGCTCCTACAATGAGCAGTTCTTC
CATPSASSYNEQFF
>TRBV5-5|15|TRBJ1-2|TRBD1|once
TGTGCCAGCGGCCAGGGGACAGTAACCCCCTATGGCTACACCTTC
CASGQGTVTPYGYTF
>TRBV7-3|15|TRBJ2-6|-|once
TGTGCCAGCAGCTTGGACAGTTCTGGGGCCAACGTCCTGACTTTC
CASSLDSSGANVLTF
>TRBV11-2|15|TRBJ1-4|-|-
TGTGCCAGCAGCCCCGAGGTGATACCGGGTGAAAAACTGTTTTTT
CASSPEVIPGEKLFF
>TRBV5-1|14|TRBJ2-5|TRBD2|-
TGCGCCAGCAGCTTCCGGGAGGGGCGAGAGACCCAGTACTTC
CASSFREGRETQYF
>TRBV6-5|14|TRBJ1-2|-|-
TGTGCCAGCAGCCCAAGTCGGGGGAACTATGGCTACACCTTC
CASSPSRGNYGYTF
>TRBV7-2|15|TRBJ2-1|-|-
TGTGCCAGCAGCTTAGGAGGGGGGGGTTACAATGAGCAGTTCTTC
CASSLGGGGYNEQFF
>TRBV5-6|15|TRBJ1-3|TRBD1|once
TGTGCCAGCAGTGAGGACAGGGGGCAGAGAAACACCATATATTTT
CASSEDRGQRNTIYF
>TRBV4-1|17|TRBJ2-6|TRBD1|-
TGCGCCAGCAGCCGAGACAGGGCAAGCTCTGGGGCCAACGTCCTGACTTTC
CASSRDRASSGANVLTF